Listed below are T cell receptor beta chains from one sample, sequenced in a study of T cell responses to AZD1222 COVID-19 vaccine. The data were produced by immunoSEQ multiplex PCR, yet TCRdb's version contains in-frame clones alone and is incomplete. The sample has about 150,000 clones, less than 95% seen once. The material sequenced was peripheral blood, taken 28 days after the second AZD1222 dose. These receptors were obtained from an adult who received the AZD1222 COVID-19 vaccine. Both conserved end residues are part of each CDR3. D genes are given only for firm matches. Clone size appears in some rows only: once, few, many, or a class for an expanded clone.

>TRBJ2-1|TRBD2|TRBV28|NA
TGTGCCAGCAGTTCGGGGACTAGCGGGCTCTACAATGAGCAGTTCTTC
CASSSGTSGLYNEQFF
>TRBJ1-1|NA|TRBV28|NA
TGTGCCAGCAGCCTAGGGGTTGAGGTCACTGAAGCTTTCTTT
CASSLGVEVTEAFF
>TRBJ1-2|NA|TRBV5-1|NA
TGCGCCAGCAGCTTGTCGGTGGCAGGTCCCTATGGCTACACCTTC
CASSLSVAGPYGYTF
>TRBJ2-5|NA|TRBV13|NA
TGTGCCAGCAGCTTCGGGGAGACCCAGTACTTC
CASSFGETQYF
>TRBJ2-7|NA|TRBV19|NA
TGTGCTTCCTCATCGGAGCAATCCTCCTACGAGCAGTACTTC
CASSSEQSSYEQYF
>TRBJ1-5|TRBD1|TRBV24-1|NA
TGTGCCACCAGTAAAGGGGACAGAAGCAATCAGCCCCAGCATTTT
CATSKGDRSNQPQHF
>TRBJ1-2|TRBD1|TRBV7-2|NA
TGTGCCAGCAGCTACCCGACAGGGGCTAACTATGGCTACACCTTC
CASSYPTGANYGYTF
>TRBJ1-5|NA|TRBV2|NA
TGTGCCAGCAGTGCATTGGGGGGCAATCAGCCCCAGCATTTT
CASSALGGNQPQHF
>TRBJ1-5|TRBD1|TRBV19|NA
TGTGCCAGTACGCAGGGGGCCGCGGGCAATCAGCCCCAGCATTTT
CASTQGAAGNQPQHF
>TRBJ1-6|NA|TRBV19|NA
TGTGCCAGTAGTCCCATGCTAGGGAGAAGACGCTCCTATAATTCACCCCTCCACTTT
CASSPMLGRRRSYNSPLHF
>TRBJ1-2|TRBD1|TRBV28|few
TGTGCCAGCAGTCCCGGGACAGGGAACTATGGCTACACCTTC
CASSPGTGNYGYTF
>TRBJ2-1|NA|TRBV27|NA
TGTGCCAGCAGTTCGGGGAGGTCCTACAATGAGCAGTTCTTC
CASSSGRSYNEQFF
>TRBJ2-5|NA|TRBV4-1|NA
TGCGCCAGCAGCCAAGATCGTAGCAGGCAAGAGACCCAGTACTTC
CASSQDRSRQETQYF
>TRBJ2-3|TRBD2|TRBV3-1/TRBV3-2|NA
TGTGCCAGCAGCCAAGTGACTAGCGGGAGGGCCAGCACAGATACGCAGTATTTT
CASSQVTSGRASTDTQYF
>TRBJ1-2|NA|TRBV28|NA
TGTGCCACAAGGGGTAACTATGGCTACACCTTC
CATRGNYGYTF
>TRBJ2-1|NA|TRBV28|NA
TGTGCCAGCAGTCCGACTAGTTACAATGAGCAGTTCTTC
CASSPTSYNEQFF
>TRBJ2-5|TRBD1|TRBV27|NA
TGTGCCAGCAGTTACCGGACAGGGGGTAGAGAGACCCAGTACTTC
CASSYRTGGRETQYF
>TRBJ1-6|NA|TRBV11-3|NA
TGTGCCAGCAGCGTCCGGGGGGGGGCACAACCCCTCCACTTT
CASSVRGGAQPLHF
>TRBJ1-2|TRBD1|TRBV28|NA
TGTGCCAGCAGTAAAGGACAGGGAGGAGGGTTGGGCTATGGCTACACCTTC
CASSKGQGGGLGYGYTF
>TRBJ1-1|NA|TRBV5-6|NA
TGTGCCAGCAGCTTGGCAGTGGGCTTGAACACTGAAGCTTTCTTT
CASSLAVGLNTEAFF
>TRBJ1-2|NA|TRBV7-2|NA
TGTGCCAGCAGCTTAGGGCGGGGGAGACGAAGGTATGGCTACACCTTC
CASSLGRGRRRYGYTF
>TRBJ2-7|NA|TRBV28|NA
TGTGCCAGCAGTCCCCCGCAGGGTGCGTACGAGCAGTACTTC
CASSPPQGAYEQYF
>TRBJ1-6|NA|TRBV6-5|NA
TGTGCCAGCAGTTATTATTCCAGGGGTTCACCCCTCCACTTT
CASSYYSRGSPLHF
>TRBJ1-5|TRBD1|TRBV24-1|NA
TGTGCCACCAGTGATTCTAGGACAGGGGAAGATCAGCCCCAGCATTTT
CATSDSRTGEDQPQHF
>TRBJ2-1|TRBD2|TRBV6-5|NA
TGTGCCAGCAGTTATCATTCTAGCGGGTCCTACAATGAGCAGTTCTTC
CASSYHSSGSYNEQFF
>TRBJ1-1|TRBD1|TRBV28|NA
TGTGCCATCATCGACAGGGTGGAGACTGAAGCTTTCTTT
CAIIDRVETEAFF
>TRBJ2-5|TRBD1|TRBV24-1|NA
TGTGCCACCAGTGCCGCGACAGGGGCTCAAGAGACCCAGTACTTC
CATSAATGAQETQYF
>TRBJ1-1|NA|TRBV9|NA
TGTGCCAGCAGCGTAGGTCCAGGCGAGGAAGCTTTCTTT
CASSVGPGEEAFF
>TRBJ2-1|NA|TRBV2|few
TGTGCCAGCAGGCGGGGGGACAGATACAATGAGCAGTTCTTC
CASRRGDRYNEQFF
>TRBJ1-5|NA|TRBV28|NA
TGTGCCAGCAGACCCCCAGGTCAGCCCCAGCATTTT
CASRPPGQPQHF
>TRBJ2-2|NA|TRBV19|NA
TGTGCCAGTAGTACTCGGGCCCTGAACACCGGGGAGCTGTTTTTT
CASSTRALNTGELFF
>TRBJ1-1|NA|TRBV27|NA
TGTGCCAGCAGAGTTAAACTCTCCGGGACCCCGATGAACACTGAAGCTTTCTTT
CASRVKLSGTPMNTEAFF
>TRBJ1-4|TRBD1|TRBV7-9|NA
TGTGCCAGCAGCCATCGGGACAGCGCAACTAATGAAAAACTGTTTTTT
CASSHRDSATNEKLFF